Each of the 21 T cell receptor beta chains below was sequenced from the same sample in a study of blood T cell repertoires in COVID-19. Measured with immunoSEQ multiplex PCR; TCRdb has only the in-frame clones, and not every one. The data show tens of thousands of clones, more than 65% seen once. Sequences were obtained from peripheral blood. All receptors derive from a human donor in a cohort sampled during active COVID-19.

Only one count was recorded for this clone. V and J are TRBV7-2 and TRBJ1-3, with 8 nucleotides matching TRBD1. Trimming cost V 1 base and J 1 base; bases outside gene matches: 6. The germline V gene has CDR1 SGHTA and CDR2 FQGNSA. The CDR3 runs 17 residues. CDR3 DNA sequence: TGTGCCAGCAGCTTAGTTGGGAGGACAGGGTCTGGAAACACCATATATTTT. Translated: CASSLVGRTGSGNTIYF.

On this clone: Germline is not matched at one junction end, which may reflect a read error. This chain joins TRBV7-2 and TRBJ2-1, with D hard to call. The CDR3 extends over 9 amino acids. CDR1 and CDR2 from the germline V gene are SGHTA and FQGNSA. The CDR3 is CASSHSRLF. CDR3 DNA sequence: TGTGCCAGCAGCCACTCCCGTCTCTTC.

DNA of the CDR3: TGTGCCAGCAGCGAGAGCCAGGGTAATCAGCCCCAGCATTTT. Translating it yields CASSESQGNQPQHF. This rearrangement joins TRBV6-5 to TRBJ1-5; D perhaps matches TRBD1 (5 bases). CDR3 length equals 14 residues. Trimming stripped 6 bases from V and 4 bases from J, with 13 bases between. The germline gives CDR1 MNHEY, CDR2 SVGAGI.

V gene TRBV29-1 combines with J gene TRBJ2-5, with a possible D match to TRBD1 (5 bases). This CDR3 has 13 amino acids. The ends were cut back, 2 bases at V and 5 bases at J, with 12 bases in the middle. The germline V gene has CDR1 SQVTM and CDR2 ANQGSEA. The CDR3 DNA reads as TGCAGCGTTGAATGGGGCCTGGGGGAGACCCAGTACTTC. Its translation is CSVEWGLGETQYF. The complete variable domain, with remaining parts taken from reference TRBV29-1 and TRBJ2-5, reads SAVISQKPSRDICQRGTSLTIQCQVDSQVTMMFWYRQQPGQSLTLIATANQGSEATYESGFVIDKFPISRPNLTFSTLTVSNMSPEDSSIYLCSVEWGLGETQYFGPGTRLLVL.

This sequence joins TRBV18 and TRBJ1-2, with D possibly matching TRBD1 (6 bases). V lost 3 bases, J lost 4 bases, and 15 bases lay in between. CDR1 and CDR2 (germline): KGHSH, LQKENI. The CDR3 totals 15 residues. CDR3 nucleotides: TGTGCCAGCTCACCCGGACAGCCACCGACCTATGGCTACACCTTC. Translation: CASSPGQPPTYGYTF.

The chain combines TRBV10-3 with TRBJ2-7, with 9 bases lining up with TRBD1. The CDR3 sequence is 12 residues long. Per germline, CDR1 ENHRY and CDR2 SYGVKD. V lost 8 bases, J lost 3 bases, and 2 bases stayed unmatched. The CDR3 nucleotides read TGTGCCATCGGGGGACAGGGCTACGAGCAGTACTTC. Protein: CAIGGQGYEQYF.

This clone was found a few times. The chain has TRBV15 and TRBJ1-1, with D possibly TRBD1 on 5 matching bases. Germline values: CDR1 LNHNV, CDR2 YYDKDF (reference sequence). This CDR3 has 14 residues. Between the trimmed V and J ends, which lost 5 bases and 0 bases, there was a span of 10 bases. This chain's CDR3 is CATSAGRLNTEAFF. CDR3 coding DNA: TGTGCCACCAGCGCGGGACGCTTGAACACTGAAGCTTTCTTT.

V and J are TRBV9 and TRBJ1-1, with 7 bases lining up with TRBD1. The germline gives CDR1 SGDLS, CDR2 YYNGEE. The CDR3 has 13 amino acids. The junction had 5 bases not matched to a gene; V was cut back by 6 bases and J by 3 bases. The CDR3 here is CASTGGGHTEAFF. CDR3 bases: TGTGCCAGCACCGGAGGGGGCCACACTGAAGCTTTCTTT.

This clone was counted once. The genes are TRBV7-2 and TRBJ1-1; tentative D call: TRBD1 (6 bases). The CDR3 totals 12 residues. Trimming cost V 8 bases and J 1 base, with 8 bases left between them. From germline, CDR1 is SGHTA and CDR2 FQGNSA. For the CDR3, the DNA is TGTGCCAGCGGGGGCAGGAACACTGAAGCTTTCTTT. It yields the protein CASGGRNTEAFF.

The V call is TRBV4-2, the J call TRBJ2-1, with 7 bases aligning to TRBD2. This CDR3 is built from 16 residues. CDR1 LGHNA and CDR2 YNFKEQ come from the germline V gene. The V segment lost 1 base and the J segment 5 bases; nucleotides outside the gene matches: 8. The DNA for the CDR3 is TGTGCCAGCAGCCAAGGTTCCCTAGCGGAACACAATGAGCAGTTCTTC. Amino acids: CASSQGSLAEHNEQFF.

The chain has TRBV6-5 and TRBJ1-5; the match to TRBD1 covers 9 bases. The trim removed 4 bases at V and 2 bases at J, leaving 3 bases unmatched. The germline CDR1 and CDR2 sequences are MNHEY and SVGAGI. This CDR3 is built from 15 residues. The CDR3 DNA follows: TGTGCCAGCAGTTCTCGGGACAGGGGCAATCAGCCCCAGCATTTT. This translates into CASSSRDRGNQPQHF.

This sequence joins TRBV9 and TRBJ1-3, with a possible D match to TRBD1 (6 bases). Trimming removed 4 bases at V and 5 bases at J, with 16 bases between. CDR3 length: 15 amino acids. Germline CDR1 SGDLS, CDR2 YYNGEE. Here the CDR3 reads CASSLSRDNRNTIYF. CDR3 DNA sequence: TGTGCCAGCAGCCTTAGTAGGGACAACAGAAACACCATATATTTT.

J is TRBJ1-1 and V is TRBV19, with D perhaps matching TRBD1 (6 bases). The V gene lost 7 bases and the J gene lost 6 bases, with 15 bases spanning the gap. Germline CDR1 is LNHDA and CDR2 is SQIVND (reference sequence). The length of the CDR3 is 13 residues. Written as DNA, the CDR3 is TGTGCCAGTATGGGGGCCAAAGGGGCTGAAGCTTTCTTT. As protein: CASMGAKGAEAFF.

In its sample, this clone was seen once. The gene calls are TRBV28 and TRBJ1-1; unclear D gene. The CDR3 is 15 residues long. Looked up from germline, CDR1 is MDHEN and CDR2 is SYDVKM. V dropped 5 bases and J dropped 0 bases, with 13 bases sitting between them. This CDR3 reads CASSPSAGLNTEAFF. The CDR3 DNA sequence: TGTGCCAGCAGTCCCTCGGCGGGATTGAACACTGAAGCTTTCTTT.

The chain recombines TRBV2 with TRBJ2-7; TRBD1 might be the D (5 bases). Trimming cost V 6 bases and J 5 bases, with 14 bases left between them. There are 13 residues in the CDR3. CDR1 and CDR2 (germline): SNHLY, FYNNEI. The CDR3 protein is CASSLFRVDEQYF. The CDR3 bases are TGTGCCAGCAGCTTATTCAGGGTAGACGAGCAGTACTTC.

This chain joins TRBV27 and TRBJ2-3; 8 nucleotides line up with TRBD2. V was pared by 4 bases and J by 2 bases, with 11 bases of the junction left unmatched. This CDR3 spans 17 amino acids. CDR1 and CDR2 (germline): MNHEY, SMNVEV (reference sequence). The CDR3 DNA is TGTGCCAGCAGTTCCCTTTTGGCGGGGGGATTCACAGATACGCAGTATTTT. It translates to CASSSLLAGGFTDTQYF.

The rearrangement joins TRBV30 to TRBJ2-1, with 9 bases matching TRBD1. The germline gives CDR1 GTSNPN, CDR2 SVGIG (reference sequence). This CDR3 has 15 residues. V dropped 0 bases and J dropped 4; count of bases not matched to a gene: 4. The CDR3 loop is CAWSVTGGAYNEQFF. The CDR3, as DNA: TGTGCCTGGAGTGTAACAGGGGGCGCGTACAATGAGCAGTTCTTC.

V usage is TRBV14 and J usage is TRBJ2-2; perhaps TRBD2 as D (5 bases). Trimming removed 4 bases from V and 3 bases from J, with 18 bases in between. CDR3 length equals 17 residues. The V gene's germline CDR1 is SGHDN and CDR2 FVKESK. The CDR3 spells CASSPNLAAVYTGELFF. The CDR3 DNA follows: TGTGCCAGCAGCCCCAACCTGGCAGCGGTGTACACCGGGGAGCTGTTTTTT.

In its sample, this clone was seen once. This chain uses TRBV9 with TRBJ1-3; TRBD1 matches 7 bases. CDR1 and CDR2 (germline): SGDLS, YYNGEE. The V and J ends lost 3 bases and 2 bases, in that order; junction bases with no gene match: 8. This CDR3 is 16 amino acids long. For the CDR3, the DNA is TGTGCCAGCAGCGGAGTGACAGGGTATACTGGAAACACCATATATTTT. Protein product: CASSGVTGYTGNTIYF.

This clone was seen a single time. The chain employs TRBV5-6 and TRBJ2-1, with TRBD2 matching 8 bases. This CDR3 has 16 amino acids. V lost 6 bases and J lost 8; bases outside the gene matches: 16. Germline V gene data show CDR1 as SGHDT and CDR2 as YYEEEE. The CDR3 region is CASIQTAGLGGHEQFF. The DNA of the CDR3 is TGTGCCAGCATACAGACTGCGGGACTAGGGGGTCATGAGCAGTTCTTC.

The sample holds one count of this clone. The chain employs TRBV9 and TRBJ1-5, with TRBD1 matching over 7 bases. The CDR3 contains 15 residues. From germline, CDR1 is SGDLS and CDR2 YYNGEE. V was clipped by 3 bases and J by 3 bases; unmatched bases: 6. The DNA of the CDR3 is TGTGCCAGCAGCGCCCGGGACAGTCTCAATCAGCCCCAGCATTTT. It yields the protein CASSARDSLNQPQHF.